The clone carrying this T cell receptor (beta chain) was seen a few times. Its antigen is as yet unknown. CD8+CD57+ cell expansion, shown by flow cytometry, had occurred in the patients selected for sequencing. The V segment lost 6 bases and the J segment 5 bases; nucleotides outside the gene matches: 7. Per the germline V gene, CDR1 is SEHNR and CDR2 is FQNEAQ (reference sequence). The CDR3 has 14 amino acids. This entry comes from a study of CD8+CD57+ T cells in acquired aplastic anemia. Findings and caveats of the study: Patients shared about 30 CD8+ CDR3 sequences with controls.

Using genomic DNA as the template, TCR beta VDJ and CDR3 profiling was carried out. TCRdb processed the reads anew with MiXCR; each CDR3 protein has one entry. Here the sample spans under 350,000 distinct CDR3 sequences, roughly 59% being singletons. The sequence derives from a human donor with aplastic anemia. The sample taken for sequencing was sorted CD4+, CD8+, or CD8+CD57+ T cells (not recorded which) from PBMCs. The J gene is TRBJ2-5, the V gene TRBV7-9, with 9 bases aligning to TRBD1. CDR3 sequence (DNA): TGTGCCAGCAGGTCCGGGACAGGGTTCGAGACCCAGTACTTC. Translation: CASRSGTGFETQYF.